This TCR beta chain was captured in a study of OX40 agonist ivuxolimab in advanced cancers. Sequencing was performed with immunoSEQ multiplex PCR; in TCRdb, only in-frame clones are kept and a portion is missing. The top ten clones hold 7% to 9.5% of a sample with some 70,000 clones, about 84% of them seen once. From germline, CDR1 is MDHEN and CDR2 SYDVKM. Deletions cut 7 bases from V and 0 bases from J, with 6 bases between. The CDR3 has 12 amino acids. Here the sequenced sample was CD4+ or CD8+ T cells sorted from blood, taken in a trial of the OX40 agonist ivuxolimab. This TCR was recovered from an adult with an advanced solid tumor such as melanoma, head and neck, liver or kidney cancer. V is TRBV28 and J is TRBJ1-1; D remains ambiguous. CDR3 DNA sequence: TGTGCCAGCAAACTAATGAACACTGAAGCTTTCTTT. It encodes CASKLMNTEAFF.